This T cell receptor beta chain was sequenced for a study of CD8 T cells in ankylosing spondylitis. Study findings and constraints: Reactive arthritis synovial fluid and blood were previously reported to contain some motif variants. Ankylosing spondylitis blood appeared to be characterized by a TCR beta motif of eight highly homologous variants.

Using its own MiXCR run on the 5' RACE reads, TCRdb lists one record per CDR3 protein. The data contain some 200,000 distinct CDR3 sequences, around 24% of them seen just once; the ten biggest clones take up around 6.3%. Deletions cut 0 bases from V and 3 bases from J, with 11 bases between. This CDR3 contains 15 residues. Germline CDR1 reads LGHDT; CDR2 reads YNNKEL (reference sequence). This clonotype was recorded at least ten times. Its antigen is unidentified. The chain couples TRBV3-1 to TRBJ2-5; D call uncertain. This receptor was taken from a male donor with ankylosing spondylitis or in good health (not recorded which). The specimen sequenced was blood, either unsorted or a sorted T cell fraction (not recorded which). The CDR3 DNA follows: TGTGCCAGCAGCCAAGATGATGCTAGGGAAGAGACCCAGTACTTC. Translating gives CASSQDDAREETQYF.